These 14 T cell receptor beta chains originate from one sample sequenced in a study of read filtering for tumor transcriptome and immune sequencing. Molecular barcoded adaptors covering alpha/delta and beta/gamma chains were used on 400 ng RNA. In TCRdb, the reads were re-called with MiXCR into one record per CDR3 protein. Here the sample spans approximately 61,000 distinct CDR3 sequences, around 18% being singletons. Sequenced sample: a population of CD138-negative cells sorted from bone marrow. These receptors all come from a donor at least 40 years old with multiple myeloma.

This clonotype has a count of ten or more. This chain joins TRBV2 and TRBJ2-1, with D perhaps matching TRBD2 (6 bases). Trimming took off 4 bases at V and 6 bases at J, with 25 bases between the two ends. The CDR3 runs 18 residues. CDR1 is SNHLY, CDR2 FYNNEI, per germline. CDR3 coding DNA: TGTGCCAGCAGTGTCGTGTTAGGTTCGGGACTTCCCTCCAATGAGCAGTTCTTC. Translation gives CASSVVLGSGLPSNEQFF.

This clonotype was counted a few times. A clone one base away is much larger, so this may be a read error. The gene calls are TRBV28 and TRBJ1-4; D gene ambiguous. Trimming stripped 6 bases from V and 7 bases from J, with 12 bases between. The CDR3 has 13 residues. The germline V gene has CDR1 MDHEN and CDR2 SYDVKM. The CDR3 DNA reads TGTGCCAGCAGACCTAACCGGGGTGAAAAACTGTTTTTT. It is translated as CASRPNRGEKLFF.

This clonotype has ten or more counts. The chain has TRBV9 and TRBJ2-7; 13 bases line up with TRBD2. The CDR3 totals 14 residues. With V trimmed by 8 bases and J by 5 bases, 7 bases remained unmatched. CDR1 SGDLS and CDR2 YYNGEE come from the germline V gene. The DNA of the CDR3 is TGTGCCAGTGCCCCGGGACTAGCGGGACACGAGCAGTACTTC. Its translation is CASAPGLAGHEQYF.

This clonotype has a count of ten or more. The CDR3 nucleotides read TGTGCCAGCAGCCACGACCGTAGGAATCAAGCCAAAAACATTCAGTACTTC. It codes for CASSHDRRNQAKNIQYF. V gene TRBV6-4 combines with J gene TRBJ2-4, with D unresolved. This CDR3 has 17 amino acids. The germline V gene has CDR1 MRHNA and CDR2 SNTAGT. V gave up 6 bases and J gave up 0 bases, with 18 bases separating them.

The table lists this clonotype with many counts. The chain uses TRBV5-4 and TRBJ2-1; a possible D gene is TRBD2 (6 bases). V lost 3 bases, J lost 0 bases, and 13 bases lay in between. This CDR3 spans 16 amino acids. The germline gives CDR1 SGHNT, CDR2 YYREEE (reference sequence). The CDR3, as DNA: TGTGCCAGCAGCTCACTAGCATCAGCCTCCTACAATGAGCAGTTCTTC. It specifies CASSSLASASYNEQFF. The full variable domain, in which reference TRBV5-4 and TRBJ2-1 provide the parts outside the CDR3, is ETGVTQSPTHLIKTRGQQVTLRCSSQSGHNTVSWYQQALGQGPQFIFQYYREEENGRGNFPPRFSGLQFPNYSSELNVNALELDDSALYLCASSSLASASYNEQFFGPGTRLTVL.

This clonotype turned up a few times. The chain employs TRBV7-2 and TRBJ2-3; unclear D gene. Germline V gene lookup returns CDR1 SGHTA and CDR2 FQGNSA. The CDR3 contains 14 residues. Trimming cost V 5 bases and J 6 bases, with 15 bases left between them. The DNA of the CDR3 is TGTGCCAGCAGCCTGCGTCGTTTTGGGGATACGCAGTATTTT. It translates to CASSLRRFGDTQYF.

On this clonotype itself: This may come from a read error, since a much larger clone is one base off. The V and J genes are TRBV21-1 and TRBJ2-3. TRBV21-1 has pseudogene status. CDR3 length: 13 residues. The CDR3, as DNA: TGTGCCAGCAGTTCCAGAGCCACAGATACGCAGTATTTT. Its protein product is CASSSRATDTQYF.

J is TRBJ2-4 and V is TRBV5-4; possibly TRBD1 for D (6 bases). Trimming left V 4 bases short and J 0 bases short, with 14 bases between. This CDR3 contains 16 residues. The germline gives CDR1 SGHNT, CDR2 YYREEE (reference sequence). DNA of the CDR3: TGTGCCAGCAGCGCCGGACAGCGAGTAGCCAAAAACATTCAGTACTTC. Its protein is CASSAGQRVAKNIQYF.

This clonotype was observed many times. The chain combines TRBV5-1 with TRBJ2-1; TRBD1 matches at 10 bases. The CDR3 is 16 amino acids. V lost 4 bases, J lost 7 bases, and 11 bases stayed unmatched. Germline V gene sequence: CDR1 SGHRS, CDR2 YFSETQ. The CDR3 DNA follows: TGCGCCAGCAGCACTACCGGGACAGGGGCGTTTAATGAGCAGTTCTTC. It codes for CASSTTGTGAFNEQFF.

V and J are TRBV29-1 and TRBJ2-7, with a possible D match to TRBD2 (5 bases). The CDR3 contains 12 residues. CDR1 SQVTM and CDR2 ANQGSEA come from the germline V gene. V lost 2 bases, J lost 7 bases, and 12 bases lay in between. CDR3 in amino acids: CSVERGGQEQYF. In DNA form, the CDR3 reads TGCAGCGTTGAACGGGGTGGTCAGGAGCAGTACTTC.

This clonotype was seen repeatedly, ten times or more. The chain has TRBV24-1 and TRBJ2-3, with D possibly TRBD2 on 5 matching bases. The germline V gene encodes CDR1 KGHDR and CDR2 SFDVKD. The CDR3 has 15 amino acids. V lost 4 bases and J lost 7, with 17 bases in between. The CDR3 region is CATSEPGVSGYTQYF. DNA for the CDR3: TGTGCCACCAGTGAACCCGGAGTGTCGGGATATACGCAGTATTTT.

This clonotype was detected many times. V gene TRBV9 combines with J gene TRBJ1-2; D call uncertain. The CDR3 runs 12 residues. V lost 2 bases and J lost 4, with 6 bases in between. The V gene's germline CDR1 is SGDLS and CDR2 YYNGEE. The CDR3 sequence: CASSVPSYGYTF. The DNA of the CDR3 is TGTGCCAGCAGCGTTCCCAGCTATGGCTACACCTTC.

This sequence joins TRBV2 and TRBJ1-1; 9 nucleotides align to TRBD1. J was trimmed by 5 bases and V by 0 bases; bases with no gene match: 1. The CDR3 has 14 residues. Per the germline V gene, CDR1 is SNHLY and CDR2 is FYNNEI. The CDR3 here is CASSEADRGTEAFF. The CDR3 region has the DNA TGTGCCAGCAGTGAAGCGGACAGGGGTACTGAAGCTTTCTTT.

This clonotype was counted at least ten times. The rearrangement links TRBV20-1 to TRBJ2-7; D might be TRBD1 or TRBD2, each matching 5 bases. CDR1 and CDR2 from the germline V gene are DFQATT and SNEGSKA (reference sequence). Between the trimmed V and J ends, which lost 5 bases and 2 bases, there was a span of 16 bases. The CDR3 covers 14 residues. The CDR3 region has the DNA TGCAGTGCTGGGAGAGGGACGGGCGCCTACGAGCAGTACTTC. It encodes CSAGRGTGAYEQYF.